The text below deals with one T cell receptor (beta chain). The entry originates in a study of shared clonotypes between healthy human individuals. Sequencing used immunoSEQ multiplex PCR; TCRdb keeps in-frame clones, though not all of them. The data contain approximately 1,000,000 clones, roughly 74% of them seen just once; the ten biggest clones take up approximately 0.56%. Sequencing was carried out using memory CD4+ T cells from PBMCs. Described subset: CD45RA-negative fraction. The origin of this receptor is a young man in good health. Some clones in this sample may be carry-over from other donors' samples.

The chain's CDR3 is CASSDPTSGSPYEQYF. In nucleotides, the CDR3 is TGCGCCAGCAGTGACCCTACTAGCGGGAGTCCTTACGAGCAGTACTTC. V and J are TRBV10-2 and TRBJ2-7; 11 bases are a match to TRBD2. V was pared by 3 bases and J by 4 bases, with 8 bases of the junction left unmatched. CDR1 is WSHSY, CDR2 SAAADI, per germline. CDR3 length: 16 amino acids.